This is a list of T cell receptor beta chains from one sample in a study of blood T cell repertoires in COVID-19. Using immunoSEQ multiplex PCR, the repertoire was profiled, and TCRdb retains in-frame clones only, with some absent. The table records roughly 160,000 clones, around 82% of them present only once. The sample was peripheral blood. Receptor source: a man aged 18 to 35 with active or convalescent COVID-19. Each CDR3 is given with its conserved first and last residue. Each record gives: clone size, V gene, J gene, D gene, CDR3 DNA, CDR3 protein. D genes are given only for firm matches. The size entry is marked missing in some rows and otherwise reads once, few, many or a size class.

>.|TRBV9|TRBJ1-3|.
TGTGCCAGCAGCGGAAGAAATGATGGCAGGGCTGGAAACACCATATATTTT
CASSGRNDGRAGNTIYF
>once|TRBV10-3|TRBJ1-3|.
TGTGCCATCAGTGAATATGACACCATATATTTT
CAISEYDTIYF
>few|TRBV6-4|TRBJ1-2|.
TGTGCCAGCAGTGACTCGATTTTGGCGGGGGCTAATGGCTACACCTTC
CASSDSILAGANGYTF
>few|TRBV18|TRBJ1-1|.
TGTGCCAGCTCACCATCGGGAAGCTTGGAAGCTTTCTTT
CASSPSGSLEAFF
>.|TRBV6-5|TRBJ2-6|TRBD1
TGTGCCAGCAGCTGGACAGGGTCTGGGGCCAACGTCCTGACTTTC
CASSWTGSGANVLTF
>.|TRBV7-8|TRBJ2-7|TRBD2
TGTGCCAGCAGCATTAGAGGGGGGACTAGCGGGAGTTTGGAGCAGTACTTC
CASSIRGGTSGSLEQYF
>.|TRBV19|TRBJ2-3|.
TGTGCCAGTACCCCGAGGGGGGGAGCGGGGACAGATACGCAGTATTTT
CASTPRGGAGTDTQYF
>.|TRBV7-9|TRBJ1-6|.
TGTGCCAGCAGCTTAAGAGGGAGTAATTCACCCCTCCACTTT
CASSLRGSNSPLHF
>.|TRBV6-5|TRBJ2-1|.
TGTGCCAGCAGTTATCAAGGACTTTTCTCCTACAATGAGCAGTTCTTC
CASSYQGLFSYNEQFF
>.|TRBV11-3|TRBJ2-5|TRBD2
TGTGCCAGCAGCGGACAAGCGGGGGAGACCCAGTACTTC
CASSGQAGETQYF
>.|TRBV2|TRBJ2-4|TRBD1
TGTGCCAGCAAACAGGGGCCTGGTAGTGACATTCAGTACTTC
CASKQGPGSDIQYF
>.|TRBV6-6|TRBJ2-2|TRBD2
TGTGCCAGCAGTCAGGGACTAGCGGGACTCACCGGGGAGCTGTTTTTT
CASSQGLAGLTGELFF
>.|TRBV5-1|TRBJ1-1|.
TGCGCCAGCAGCCAGGACAAGAACACTGAAGCTTTCTTT
CASSQDKNTEAFF
>.|TRBV7-6|TRBJ2-7|TRBD2
TGTGCCAGCAGCCTAATAGCGGGAACCGCCTACGAGCAGTACTTC
CASSLIAGTAYEQYF
>.|TRBV2|TRBJ2-5|TRBD2
TGTGCCAGCGCCTCGACGGGGGGAGAGACCCAGTACTTC
CASASTGGETQYF
>once|TRBV19|TRBJ1-1|.
TGTGCCAGTAGTATTGGCAGGGAATCTTTCTTT
CASSIGRESFF
>.|TRBV6-1|TRBJ1-5|TRBD1
TGTGCCAGCAGTGATACGGGACAGCGAAGCAATCAGCCCCAGCATTTT
CASSDTGQRSNQPQHF
>.|TRBV10-1|TRBJ1-6|.
TGCGCCAGCAGCGATGGCGGTGCGAATTCACCCCTCCACTTT
CASSDGGANSPLHF
>.|TRBV18|TRBJ2-1|TRBD2
TGTGCCAGCTCACCATGGACTAGCGGGAGCTCCTACAATGAGCAGTTCTTC
CASSPWTSGSSYNEQFF
>.|TRBV18|TRBJ1-1|.
TGTGCCAGCTCACCCTTCCCGTTTGGGGGCATGAACACTGAAGCTTTCTTT
CASSPFPFGGMNTEAFF
>once|TRBV7-2|TRBJ2-7|.
TGTGCCAGCAGTTCTCCCTCGACAGACCCCTACGAGCAGTACTTC
CASSSPSTDPYEQYF
>.|TRBV30|TRBJ1-3|TRBD1
TGTGCCTGGAGTGGTCTGACAGGGAGGAACGGAAACACCATATATTTT
CAWSGLTGRNGNTIYF
>.|TRBV28|TRBJ2-7|TRBD1
TGTGCCAGCAGTTTACGGACAGGGAGCTACGAGCAGTACTTC
CASSLRTGSYEQYF
>.|TRBV6-1|TRBJ2-7|TRBD1
TGTGCCAGCAGTGAAGCCGGGACAGGGGTTTCCTACGAGCAGTACTTC
CASSEAGTGVSYEQYF
>.|TRBV11-2|TRBJ2-4|.
TGTGCCAGCAGCTCTTACCGGGACAAACTAGCCAAAAACATTCAGTACTTC
CASSSYRDKLAKNIQYF
>.|TRBV27|TRBJ2-1|.
TGTGCCAGCAGTTTATTCTTTATACGCAATCGGGGTAGTGAGCAGTTCTTC
CASSLFFIRNRGSEQFF
>few|TRBV7-2|TRBJ1-2|TRBD1
TGTGCCAGCAGCTTAGGACAGGGGAACTATGGCTACACCTTC
CASSLGQGNYGYTF